The source of this TCR beta chain is a study of cytomegalovirus exposure and HLA in healthy donors. Notes on this clone: Antigen unknown.

In the PCR, 60 Vbeta and 13 Jbeta primers were used. Data came from immunoSEQ multiplex PCR; TCRdb stores just in-frame clones and leaves some out. The sample holds 150,000 or so clones, roughly 80% seen once. Study-wide points: Later analysis demonstrated an association between a missense DCLRE1C variant and TCR beta V- and J-gene trimming.

This CDR3 region has 15 residues. Trimming stripped 3 bases from V and 7 bases from J, with 15 bases between. CDR1 LNHNV and CDR2 YYDKDF come from the germline V gene (reference sequence). Source material: PBMCs. J is TRBJ2-2 and V is TRBV15, with a possible D match to TRBD2 (6 bases). This receptor was taken from a young woman in good health and CMV-seronegative. The CDR3 spells CATSRTGVRDGELFF. CDR3 DNA sequence: TGTGCCACCAGCAGGACGGGAGTGAGAGACGGGGAGCTGTTTTTT.